The 31 T cell receptor beta chains below were found in one sample sequenced in a study of tumor and adjacent non-tumor tissue in lung cancer. A modified ARM-PCR protocol with three rounds of nested PCR amplified TCRbeta. MiXCR was run by TCRdb on the multiplex PCR reads, yielding one entry per CDR3 protein. This table holds approximately 68,000 distinct CDR3 sequences, 76% found once. The template was RNA from unsorted bulk tissue. More than 3 cm separated this lung sample from the edge of the tumor. The sequenced sample was distant non-tumor lung tissue. The source of these receptors is a man in his sixties with non-small cell lung cancer.

The rearrangement joins TRBV7-9 to TRBJ2-1, with 11 bases that match TRBD2. CDR1 is SEHNR, CDR2 FQNEAQ, per germline (reference sequence). The CDR3 totals 16 residues. The ends lost 5 bases at V and 8 bases at J; junction bases unmatched: 11. CDR3 sequence (DNA): TGTGCCAGCAGCGCGATAGCGGGAGGGTCAGGGTATGAGCAGTTCTTC. Its translation is CASSAIAGGSGYEQFF.

This clonotype ranks as medium-sized. The rearrangement links TRBV29-1 to TRBJ1-3; 7 bases fit TRBD1. There are 18 residues in the CDR3. J was trimmed by 2 bases and V by 7 bases; bases with no gene match: 20. CDR1 is SQVTM, CDR2 ANQGSEA, per germline. This CDR3 reads CSGSTGTEGTLAGNTIYF. CDR3 bases: TGCAGCGGATCGACCGGGACAGAAGGCACCTTGGCTGGAAACACCATATATTTT.

This clonotype has at least ten counts. The chain employs TRBV5-6 and TRBJ2-5; 8 nucleotides match TRBD2. Germline V CDR1 and CDR2: SGHDT, YYEEEE. The CDR3 covers 13 residues. V was pared by 1 base and J by 7 bases, with 3 bases of the junction left unmatched. CDR3 amino acids: CASSLTSGGTQYF. The CDR3, as DNA: TGTGCCAGCAGCTTGACTAGCGGCGGGACCCAGTACTTC.

As regards this clonotype: One end of the junction fails to match germline, which may point to a read error. J is TRBJ2-4 and V is TRBV6-5, with D perhaps TRBD2 (5 bases). Looked up from germline, CDR1 is MNHEY and CDR2 is SVGAGI. The CDR3 loop spans 17 amino acids. CDR3: CASSYSSPDLAKNIRYF. The CDR3 nucleotides are TGTGCTAGCAGTTACTCTTCCCCCGATCTAGCCAAAAACATTCGGTACTTC.

With regard to this clonotype: Lacking the conserved final phenylalanine or tryptophan, this CDR3 likely reflects a read error. The V and J genes are TRBV11-1 and TRBJ1-1; possibly TRBD1 for D (6 bases). The germline V gene encodes CDR1 SGHAT and CDR2 FQDESV (reference sequence). The CDR3 extends over 13 amino acids. The CDR3 is CASNLAPGAEAFL. The CDR3 nucleotides are TGTGCCAGCAACTTAGCGCCGGGGGCCGAAGCTTTCCTT.

The rearrangement uses TRBV20-1 and TRBJ2-1; D may be TRBD2 (6 bases). This CDR3 comprises 15 residues. With 2 bases removed from V and 12 bases from J, the gap between germline ends came to 23 bases. Per the germline V gene, CDR1 is DFQATT and CDR2 is SNEGSKA (reference sequence). In DNA, the CDR3 is TGCAGTGCTAGATTAGCCGGGGGAGTCTCGAGTGTGCAGTTCTTC. It is translated as CSARLAGGVSSVQFF.

This clonotype was seen a single time. A much larger clone differs from this one at a single base, so this may be a read error. The chain carries TRBV24-1 and TRBJ2-5; TRBD2 might be the D (6 bases). Trimming took 2 bases from V and 9 from J, leaving 15 bases between them. The CDR3 has 14 residues. Germline V CDR1 and CDR2: KGHDR, SFDVKD. CDR3 amino acids: CATSDSAIGEAQYF. CDR3 DNA sequence: TGTGCCACCAGTGATTCCGCAATCGGGGAGGCCCAGTACTTC.

In its sample, this clonotype ranks as medium-sized (0.01 to 0.1%). The rearrangement uses TRBV6-2 or TRBV6-3 and TRBJ2-2; D remains unclear. The CDR3 totals 13 residues. V was pared by 0 bases and J by 3 bases, with 2 bases between. Germline CDR1 and CDR2: MNHEY and SVGEGT. The CDR3 loop is CASSYSYTGELFF. CDR3 in DNA: TGTGCCAGCAGTTACTCTTACACCGGGGAGCTGTTTTTT.

With respect to this clonotype: One end of the junction varies from germline; a read error may be responsible. The rearrangement uses TRBV5-1 and TRBJ2-5; D assignment may be TRBD1 or TRBD2 (6 bases each). Germline-derived CDR1 and CDR2 are SGHRS and YFSETQ. The CDR3 length is 14 residues. The CDR3 loop is CASSDTKGGETQCF. The CDR3 nucleotides read TGCGCCAGCAGCGACACCAAGGGGGGAGAGACCCAGTGCTTC. Using reference TRBV5-1 and TRBJ2-5 for the parts outside the CDR3, the full variable domain is KAGVTQTPRYLIKTRGQQVTLSCSPISGHRSVSWYQQTPGQGLQFLFEYFSETQRNKGNFPGRFSGRQFSNSRSEMNVSTLELGDSALYLCASSDTKGGETQCFGPGTRLLVL.

As to this clonotype: The junction departs from the called germline gene at one end, perhaps through a read error. The V and J genes are TRBV5-4 and TRBJ2-7; D is possibly TRBD1 (5 bases). The germline gives CDR1 SGHNT, CDR2 YYREEE (reference sequence). This CDR3 has 12 residues. The CDR3 DNA follows: TGTGCCAGCAGCTGGGGCGGCTACAAGCAGTATTTC. It codes for CASSWGGYKQYF.

In regard to this clonotype: As the CDR3 is not closed by the conserved phenylalanine or tryptophan, this likely results from a read error. It is unclear where the CDR3 begins or ends on the DNA, so no DNA is shown, and the CDR3 is as TCRdb lists it. The V call is TRBV5-6, the J call TRBJ2-7; whether TRBD1, the table's D call, matches the DNA was not checked. With termini counted, the CDR3 has 14 amino acids. From germline, CDR1 is SGHDT and CDR2 YYEEEE. CDR3 residues: CASSLSGESYERYL.

A remark on this clonotype: Because it lacks the conserved phenylalanine or tryptophan at the end, this CDR3 is likely a read error. This chain uses TRBV24-1 with TRBJ1-2; D call uncertain. This CDR3 region has 13 residues. CDR1 is KGHDR, CDR2 SFDVKD, per germline. The CDR3 sequence: CVTSAPWSPGYTS. The CDR3 DNA follows: TGTGTCACCAGTGCCCCTTGGTCGCCTGGCTACACCTCC.

This clonotype was observed many times. The V and J genes are TRBV10-3 and TRBJ2-7; D is undetermined. The CDR3 is made up of 14 amino acids. Trimming removed 5 bases from V and 5 bases from J, with 16 bases in between. Germline V gives CDR1 ENHRY, CDR2 SYGVKD. Here the CDR3 reads CAISSFPSSHEQYF. CDR3 coding DNA: TGTGCCATCAGTTCCTTCCCTAGTTCCCACGAGCAGTACTTC.

This chain joins TRBV6-6 and TRBJ1-5, with D possibly TRBD1 on 5 matching bases. Germline V gene sequence: CDR1 MNHNY, CDR2 SVGAGI (reference sequence). V shed 6 bases and J shed 6 bases, with 12 bases lying between them. CDR3 length: 13 amino acids. The CDR3 DNA sequence: TGTGCCAGCAGCGACCAGGGCAGTCAGCCCCAGCATTTT. Amino acids: CASSDQGSQPQHF.

The table lists this clonotype with a count of one. A much larger clone is a single base away; this may be a read error. The V and J genes are TRBV11-3 and TRBJ2-3; D is unresolved. Judging by the DNA end, TRBJ1-5 fits better; the J call may be wrong. CDR3 length equals 14 residues. Germline-derived CDR1 and CDR2 are SGHNT and YENEEA. The CDR3 DNA follows: TGTGCCAGCAGCTTAGATCTACACACAGATACGCAGCATTTT. This sequence encodes CASSLDLHTDTQHF.

This clonotype was counted only a few times. This likely comes from a read error, as the CDR3 has no conserved phenylalanine or tryptophan at its end. The chain couples TRBV6-2 or TRBV6-3 to TRBJ2-1; the match to TRBD2 covers 7 bases. This CDR3 is built from 17 residues. V shed 5 bases, J shed 9 bases, and the junction held 19 bases outside the gene matches. The germline V gene encodes CDR1 MNHEY and CDR2 SVGEGT. The CDR3 reads CASSHNIRGSFPPEQFC. CDR3 nucleotides: TGTGCCAGCAGTCACAATATACGCGGGAGTTTTCCCCCTGAGCAGTTCTGC.

In the case of this clonotype: The germline gene is not matched at one end of the junction; a read error may be the cause. The rearrangement uses TRBV6-4 and TRBJ2-3; TRBD1 matches at 8 bases. CDR1 and CDR2 from the germline V gene are MRHNA and SNTAGT. The CDR3 contains 15 residues. The CDR3 reads CASSFGSGGTDTRYF. The CDR3 DNA reads TGTGCCAGCAGTTTTGGGTCAGGGGGCACAGATACGCGGTATTTT.

About this clonotype itself: It may be a read error: a sequence one base away is much more abundant. The chain joins TRBV28 to TRBJ1-4; D is perhaps TRBD1 (6 bases). The CDR3 has 14 amino acids. Germline V gene sequence: CDR1 MDHEN, CDR2 SYDVKM. CDR3 in DNA: TGTGCCAGCACCTCTGCAGGGGCTAATGAAAAACTGTTATTT. It yields the protein CASTSAGANEKLLF.

As regards this clonotype: The junction departs from the called germline gene at one end, perhaps through a read error. The CDR3 spells CVSGYTSGTGKLFF. CDR3 bases: TGTGTCAGCGGCTATACTAGTGGCACCGGGAAGCTATTTTTT. The genes are TRBV11-1 and TRBJ2-2, with a possible D match to TRBD2 (5 bases). The CDR3 contains 14 residues. CDR1 and CDR2 from the germline V gene are SGHAT and FQDESV (reference sequence).

A note on this clonotype: This sequence may be a read error, since a much larger clone differs from it by one base. The chain links TRBV5-1 to TRBJ2-7; 7 bases map to TRBD1. The CDR3 spans 14 residues. V shed 5 bases, J shed 0 bases, and the junction held 5 bases outside the gene matches. The germline CDR1 and CDR2 sequences are SGHRS and YFSETQ. CDR3: CASRSGQYSYEQYF. In DNA, the CDR3 is TGCGCCAGCAGGTCGGGACAGTACTCCTACGAGCAGTACTTC.

The count of this clonotype is one. The CDR3 end shows no conserved phenylalanine or tryptophan, and so a read error is likely. The rearrangement joins TRBV11-1 to TRBJ2-2; tentative D call: TRBD2 (6 bases). Looked up from germline, CDR1 is SGHAT and CDR2 is FQDESV (reference sequence). CDR3 length: 14 amino acids. The CDR3 loop is CVSSYTSATGGLFY. CDR3 in DNA: TGTGTCAGCAGCTATACTAGTGCCACCGGGGGGCTGTTTTAT.

As concerns this clonotype: One end of the junction varies from germline; a read error may be responsible. The chain is built from TRBV14 and TRBJ1-2, with D possibly TRBD1 on 5 matching bases. The CDR3 contains 12 residues. CDR1 SGHDN and CDR2 FVKESK come from the germline V gene. The DNA for the CDR3 is TGTGTCAACGGGAACGGGGCCTATAGCTACACCTTC. Its protein is CVNGNGAYSYTF.

With regard to this clonotype: One junction end does not reproduce the germline sequence, and a read error may be involved. The V and J genes are TRBV6-1 and TRBJ2-2; 8 nucleotides match TRBD2. Germline V gives CDR1 MNHNS, CDR2 SASEGT. The CDR3 is 17 residues long. Written as DNA, the CDR3 is TGTGCCAGGAGGAGAGGACAAGCGGGAGTTTCTGCCGGGGAGCTGTCTTTT. Encoded protein: CARRRGQAGVSAGELSF.

Worth noting for this clonotype: The germline gene is not matched at one end of the junction; a read error may be the cause. The chain carries TRBV11-2 and TRBJ2-3; 8 nucleotides agree with TRBD1. The CDR3 spans 16 residues. Germline V gene sequence: CDR1 SGHAT, CDR2 FQNNGV. This CDR3 is CAGSLQGAQVSDTRYF. The CDR3 DNA sequence: TGTGCCGGCAGCTTGCAGGGGGCGCAGGTGTCAGATACGCGGTATTTT.

For this clonotype: A junction end diverges from the germline sequence, so it may reflect a read error. The chain couples TRBV12-3 or TRBV12-4 to TRBJ2-3; 8 positions match TRBD2. CDR3 size: 18 residues. CDR3: CTSSSFGLAGAETDTQYF. As DNA, the CDR3 is TGTACCAGCAGTTCATTTGGACTAGCTGGGGCCGAGACAGATACGCAGTATTTT.

As for this clonotype: Relative to the germline gene, one junction end is altered; a read error may explain this. The V call is TRBV12-3 or TRBV12-4, the J call TRBJ2-7; no firm D call. The CDR3 is made up of 14 amino acids. The CDR3 sequence is CDSSFLGNSYEQYF. The CDR3 DNA is TGTGACAGCAGTTTTCTTGGGAACTCCTACGAACAGTACTTC.

V and J are TRBV28 and TRBJ1-2; 8 bases fit TRBD1. After removal of 6 bases from V and 6 bases from J, the junction contained 12 bases not matched to a gene. The CDR3 contains 15 residues. From germline, CDR1 is MDHEN and CDR2 SYDVKM. The CDR3 sequence is CASRLSGRGLDGYTF. The CDR3 DNA is TGTGCCAGCAGACTGTCGGGCAGGGGGCTAGATGGCTACACCTTC.

In this sample, this clonotype turned up a few times. The chain joins TRBV5-4 to TRBJ2-3; 7 bases are a match to TRBD2. CDR3 length: 16 amino acids. The V gene end was trimmed by 4 bases and the J gene end by 5 bases; junction bases not matched to a gene: 13. The germline gives CDR1 SGHNT, CDR2 YYREEE (reference sequence). The CDR3 bases are TGTGCCAGCAGCCCCACCGAGCGGGAACTGGGAGATACGCAGTATTTT. This gives the protein CASSPTERELGDTQYF.

In this sample, this clonotype turned up many times. The chain combines TRBV19 with TRBJ2-1, with D possibly TRBD1 on 7 matching bases. Trimming cost V 8 bases and J 5 bases, with 19 bases left between them. In germline, CDR1 is LNHDA, CDR2 SQIVND (reference sequence). The CDR3 is made up of 15 amino acids. The CDR3 spells CASLGATGEDNEQFF. CDR3 sequence (DNA): TGTGCCAGTCTTGGGGCCACAGGGGAGGACAATGAGCAGTTCTTC. The full variable domain, completed using reference TRBV19 and TRBJ2-1, is DGGITQSPKYLFRKEGQNVTLSCEQNLNHDAMYWYRQDPGQGLRLIYYSQIVNDFQKGDIAEGYSVSREKKESFPLTVTSAQKNPTAFYLCASLGATGEDNEQFFGPGTRLTVL.

This clonotype occurred once. The genes are TRBV11-1 and TRBJ2-2; D gene ambiguous. The CDR3 totals 14 residues. Per the germline V gene, CDR1 is SGHAT and CDR2 is FQDESV (reference sequence). CDR3 sequence reads: CSSSYTSGTGELFF. CDR3 coding DNA: TGTAGCAGCAGCTATACCAGTGGCACGGGGGAGCTGTTTTTT.

This clonotype showed up just a few times. The conserved phenylalanine or tryptophan normally closing the CDR3 is absent here, so this likely arose from a read error. The DNA is omitted, as the CDR3 cannot be located on it reliably, and the CDR3 follows TCRdb's listing. V usage is TRBV11-1 and J usage is TRBJ1-1; the tabulated D call, TRBD1, remains unverified against the DNA. The CDR3 numbers 13 amino acids, ends counted. CDR1 is SGHAT and CDR2 is FQDESV in the germline V gene (reference sequence). The CDR3 loop reads CASSLAPGVEASS.